A single T cell receptor (beta chain) is shown here with its context. Which antigen it targets is not known. No base quality values were provided; no much bigger clone lies one nucleotide off. Library generation was performed with the immunoSEQ multiplex PCR assay. For most patients, genomic DNA was isolated with the Qiagen DNeasy Blood and Tissue Kit and sent frozen to Adaptive Biotechnologies for TCR sequencing. High-throughput TCR-beta CDR3 sequencing of genomic DNA from most patients was performed by Adaptive Biotechnologies. In the original analysis: TCR sequencing data for 15 to 20 patients were retrieved from Adaptive's ImmunoSEQ software; a few other patients were processed with MiXCR and VDJtools. To correct CD4 versus CD8 sorting errors, sequences present in both subsets at a frequency ratio below 5:1 were removed. CDR3 nucleotide sequences shared by donor and recipient were removed because the origin of these sequences could not be assigned. To count as alloreactive, a clone needed at least 2-fold expansion over unstimulated cells and a minimum CFSE-low frequency of 0.002% (template counts) or 0.001% (read counts). Clones detected in sequenced pre-transplant spleen, lymph node, or MLR CFSE-low populations of the donor or recipient were defined as mappable. The cumulative frequency of alloreactive clones was calculated as a percentage of all sequences, weighted by copy number. TCRdb carries this immuneACCESS record with in-frame sequences only. Its versions omit some clonotypes, under half of them owing to an unresolved V gene in the studies checked, with the rest unexplained. D and trimming were read from the DNA, whereas the V and J calls and clone size are those reported in that table. The sample includes 50,000 to 80,000 clones, with roughly 90% observed a single time. About 1.7% of the sample is in the top ten clones.

The time point label for this specimen denotes: cells obtained before transplantation from donor or recipient. CD3+CD4+ and CD3+CD8+ populations were FACS-sorted from unstimulated pre-transplant donor and recipient cells taken from spleen or lymph nodes. This specimen belongs to a study of graft-versus-host responses after intestinal transplantation (dated by TCRdb to the early 2020s). Study-wide context: Recipients received multivisceral, liver-intestinal, or isolated intestinal transplants. All recipients received anti-thymocyte globulin induction followed by maintenance tacrolimus and steroids for approximately 3 years. Graft-versus-host and host-versus-graft alloreactive T cell clones were tracked in the graft, circulation and bone marrow after intestinal transplantation using bulk TCR-beta CDR3 sequencing. To identify alloreactive clones, pre-transplant mixed lymphocyte reaction products were sequenced and compared with unstimulated pre-transplant donor and recipient T cells. A cohort of around 25 intestinal transplant recipients, including one retransplant, was enrolled, and a few patients lacking pretransplant specimens were excluded. Donor T cell macrochimerism was defined as a peak of at least 4% donor T cells among recipient peripheral blood mononuclear cells. Rather than being sequenced by the commercial service, samples from a few later patients were sequenced in-house on an Illumina MiSeq and processed with MiXCR. On the study overall, not on this receptor specifically: Patients with donor T cell macrochimerism had high GvH to HvG T cell clonal ratios in their allografts. Peak levels of circulating GvH clones were associated with declines in HvG clones early after transplant. GvH clones were detected in recipient bone marrow, and some appeared earlier in ileal mucosa or blood, consistent with an intestinal mucosal origin. The conclusions were limited by the relatively low number and heterogeneity of the intestinal transplant patients.

According to the germline V gene (reference sequence), CDR1 reads SGHAT and CDR2 reads FQDESV. Including cysteine and phenylalanine, the CDR3 has 18 amino acids. Only CDR3 DNA is held: 54 bases, read in frame from base 1. The V end gives up 6 bases and the J end 4 bases, leaving 17 bases in the junction not matched to a gene. The TCR originated in a human donor who was the organ donor for an intestinal transplant. Sequenced here: unstimulated CD8+ T cells sorted from spleen or lymph node cells, sampled before transplant. Here the chain combines TRBV11-1 and TRBJ2-5, with 10 central nucleotides matching TRBD1. The CDR3 sequence is CASSLKSGTGVWRETQYF. The sequenced DNA: TGTGCCAGCAGTCTAAAGTCCGGGACAGGGGTTTGGCGAGAGACCCAGTACTTC.